This entry features one T cell receptor beta chain sequence. Its antigen is not known. The data were obtained in a study of T cell repertoires in cytomegalovirus infection. Study outcomes and limitations: HLA-C-restricted CMV clonotypes gave the most frequent clonotype in two of eight donors.

From the reads, TCRdb called clonotypes with MiXCR, one entry per CDR3 protein. This sample has more than 350,000 distinct CDR3 sequences; about 33% occur once, and the top ten carry roughly 13%. The CDR3 has 17 amino acids. V was trimmed by 2 bases and J by 10 bases, leaving 21 bases between them. Germline-derived CDR1 and CDR2 are MNHEY and SVGAGI. V usage is TRBV6-5 and J usage is TRBJ1-6; D uncertain. This clonotype was obtained from a human donor in good health (CMV status not recorded). Some clones in this sample may be carry-over from other donors' samples. Sequenced: PBMCs. The CDR3 sequence is CASSYRDGLSFGSPLHF. The CDR3 DNA reads TGTGCCAGCAGTTACCGGGATGGGCTTTCTTTTGGGTCACCCCTCCACTTT.